This TCR beta chain was sequenced in a study of T cell responses to AZD1222 COVID-19 vaccine. V dropped 2 bases and J dropped 0 bases, with 10 bases sitting between them. The CDR3 is 14 amino acids. CDR1 is GTSNPN and CDR2 is SVGIG in the germline V gene (reference sequence). Profiled with immunoSEQ multiplex PCR; TCRdb holds only in-frame clones, not every one. Of about 120,000 clones listed, more than 75% were seen once; the top ten hold around 4%. This rearrangement joins TRBV30 to TRBJ2-5; D not resolved. This clonotype was sampled from an adult who received the AZD1222 COVID-19 vaccine. Sample: peripheral blood, taken 28 days after the second AZD1222 dose. The CDR3: CAWSSSRHQETQYF. The CDR3 DNA reads as TGTGCCTGGAGTTCCAGCAGGCACCAAGAGACCCAGTACTTC.